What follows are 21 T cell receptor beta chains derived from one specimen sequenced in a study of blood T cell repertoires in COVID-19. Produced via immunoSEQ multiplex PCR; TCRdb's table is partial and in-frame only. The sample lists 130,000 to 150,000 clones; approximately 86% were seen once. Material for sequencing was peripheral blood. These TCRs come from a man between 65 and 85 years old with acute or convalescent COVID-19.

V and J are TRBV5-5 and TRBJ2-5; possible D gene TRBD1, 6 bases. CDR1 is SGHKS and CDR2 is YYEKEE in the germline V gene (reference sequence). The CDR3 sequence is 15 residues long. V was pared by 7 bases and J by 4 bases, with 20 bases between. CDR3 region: CASFGKDSRRETQYF. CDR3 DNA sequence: TGTGCCAGCTTTGGGAAGGACAGTCGCCGAGAGACCCAGTACTTC.

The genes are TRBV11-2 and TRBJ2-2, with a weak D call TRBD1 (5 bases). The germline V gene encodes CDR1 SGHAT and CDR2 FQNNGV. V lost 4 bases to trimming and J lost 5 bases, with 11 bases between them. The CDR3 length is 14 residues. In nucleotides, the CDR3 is TGTGCCAGCAGCTCTCAGGGTTCAACCGGGGAGCTGTTTTTT. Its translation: CASSSQGSTGELFF.

CDR3 sequence reads: CASRPGQGYTGELFF. For the CDR3, the DNA is TGTGCCAGTAGACCGGGACAGGGTTACACCGGGGAGCTGTTTTTT. The chain combines TRBV28 with TRBJ2-2, with TRBD1 matching 9 bases. Germline V lookup: CDR1 MDHEN, CDR2 SYDVKM. Trimming took 9 bases from V and 3 from J; bases not matched to a gene: 8. The CDR3 consists of 15 residues.

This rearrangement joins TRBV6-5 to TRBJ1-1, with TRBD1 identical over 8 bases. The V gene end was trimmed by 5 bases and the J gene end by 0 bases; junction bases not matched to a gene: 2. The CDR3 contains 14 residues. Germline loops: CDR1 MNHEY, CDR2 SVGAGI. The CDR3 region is CASSLDRVNTEAFF. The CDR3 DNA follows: TGTGCCAGCAGTCTGGACAGGGTGAACACTGAAGCTTTCTTT.

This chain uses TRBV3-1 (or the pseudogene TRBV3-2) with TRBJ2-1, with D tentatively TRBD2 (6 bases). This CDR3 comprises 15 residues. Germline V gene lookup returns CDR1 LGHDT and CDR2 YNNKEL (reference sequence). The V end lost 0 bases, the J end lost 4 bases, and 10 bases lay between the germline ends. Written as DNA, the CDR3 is TGTGCCAGCAGCCAAGAAATGCGGGGATACAATGAGCAGTTCTTC. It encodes CASSQEMRGYNEQFF.

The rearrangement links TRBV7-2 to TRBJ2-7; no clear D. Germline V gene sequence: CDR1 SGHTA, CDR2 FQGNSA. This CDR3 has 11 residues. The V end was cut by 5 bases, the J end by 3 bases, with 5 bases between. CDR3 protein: CASSRDYEQYF. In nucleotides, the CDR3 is TGTGCCAGCAGCCGCGACTACGAGCAGTACTTC.

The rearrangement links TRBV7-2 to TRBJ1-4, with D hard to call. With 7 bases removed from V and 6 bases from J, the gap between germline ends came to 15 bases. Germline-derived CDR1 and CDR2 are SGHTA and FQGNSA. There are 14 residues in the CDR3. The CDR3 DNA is TGTGCCAGCACCCCGGGCCCCGGGGATGAAAAACTGTTTTTT. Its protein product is CASTPGPGDEKLFF.

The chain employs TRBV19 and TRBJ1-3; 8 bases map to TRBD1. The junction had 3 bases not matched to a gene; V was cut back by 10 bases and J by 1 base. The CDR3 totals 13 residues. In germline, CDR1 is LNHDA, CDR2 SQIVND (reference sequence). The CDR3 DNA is TGTGCCACTACAGGGGGATCTGGAAACACCATATATTTT. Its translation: CATTGGSGNTIYF.

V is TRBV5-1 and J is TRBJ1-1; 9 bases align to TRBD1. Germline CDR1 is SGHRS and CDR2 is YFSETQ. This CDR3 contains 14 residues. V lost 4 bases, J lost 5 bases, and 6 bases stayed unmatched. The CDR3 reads CASSPDRGRTEAFF. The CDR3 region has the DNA TGCGCCAGCAGCCCAGACAGGGGGAGAACTGAAGCTTTCTTT. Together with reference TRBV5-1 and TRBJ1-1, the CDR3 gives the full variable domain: KAGVTQTPRYLIKTRGQQVTLSCSPISGHRSVSWYQQTPGQGLQFLFEYFSETQRNKGNFPGRFSGRQFSNSRSEMNVSTLELGDSALYLCASSPDRGRTEAFFGQGTRLTVV.

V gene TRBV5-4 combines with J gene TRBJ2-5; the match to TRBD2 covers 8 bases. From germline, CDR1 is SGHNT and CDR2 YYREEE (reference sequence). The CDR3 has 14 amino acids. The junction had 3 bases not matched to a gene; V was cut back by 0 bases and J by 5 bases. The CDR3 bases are TGTGCCAGCAGCTTGGACGGGACTAGGGAGACCCAGTACTTC. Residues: CASSLDGTRETQYF.

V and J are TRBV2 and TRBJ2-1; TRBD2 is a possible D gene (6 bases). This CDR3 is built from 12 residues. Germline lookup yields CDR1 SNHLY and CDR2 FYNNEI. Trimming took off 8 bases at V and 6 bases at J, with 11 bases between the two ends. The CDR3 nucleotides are TGTGCCAGCCCGCCCGGGGGCAATGAGCAGTTCTTC. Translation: CASPPGGNEQFF.

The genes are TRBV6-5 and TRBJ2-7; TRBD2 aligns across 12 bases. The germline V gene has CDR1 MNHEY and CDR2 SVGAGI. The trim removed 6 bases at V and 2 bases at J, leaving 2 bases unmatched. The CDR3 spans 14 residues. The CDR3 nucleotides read TGTGCCAGCAGGACTAGCGGGAGTACCTACGAGCAGTACTTC. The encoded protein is CASRTSGSTYEQYF.

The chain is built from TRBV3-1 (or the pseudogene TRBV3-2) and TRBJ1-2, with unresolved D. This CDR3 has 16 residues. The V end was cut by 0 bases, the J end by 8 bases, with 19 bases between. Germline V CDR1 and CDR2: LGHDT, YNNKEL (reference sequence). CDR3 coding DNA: TGTGCCAGCAGCCAAGATACGGAGGGATCGTCTTGGGGCTACACCTTC. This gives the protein CASSQDTEGSSWGYTF.

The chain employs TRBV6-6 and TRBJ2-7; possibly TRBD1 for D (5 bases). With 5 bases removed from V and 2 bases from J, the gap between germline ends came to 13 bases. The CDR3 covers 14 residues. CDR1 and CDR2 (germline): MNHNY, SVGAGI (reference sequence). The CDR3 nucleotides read TGTGCCAGCAGTATAGAAGGCAGGGCCTACGAGCAGTACTTC. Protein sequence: CASSIEGRAYEQYF.

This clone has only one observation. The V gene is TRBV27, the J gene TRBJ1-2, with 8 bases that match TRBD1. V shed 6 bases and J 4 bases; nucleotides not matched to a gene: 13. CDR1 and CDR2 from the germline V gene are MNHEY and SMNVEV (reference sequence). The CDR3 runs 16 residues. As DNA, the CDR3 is TGTGCCAGCAGCCCCCTAAAGACAGGGGCCGTCTATGGCTACACCTTC. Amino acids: CASSPLKTGAVYGYTF.

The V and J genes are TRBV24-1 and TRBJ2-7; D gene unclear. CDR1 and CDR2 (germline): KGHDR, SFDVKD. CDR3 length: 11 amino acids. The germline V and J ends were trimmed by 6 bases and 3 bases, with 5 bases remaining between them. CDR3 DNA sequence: TGTGCCACCAGTAATCGCTACGAGCAGTACTTC. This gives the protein CATSNRYEQYF.

The CDR3 DNA follows: TGCGCCAGCAGCCCGGGGACAGGGGCCTCCAATTCACCCCTCCACTTT. It codes for CASSPGTGASNSPLHF. V gene TRBV5-1 combines with J gene TRBJ1-6; 10 positions match TRBD1. CDR3 length equals 16 residues. V lost 4 bases, J lost 7 bases, and 8 bases stayed unmatched. The germline CDR1 and CDR2 sequences are SGHRS and YFSETQ. The entire variable domain, with the rest obtained from reference TRBV5-1 and TRBJ1-6, is as follows: KAGVTQTPRYLIKTRGQQVTLSCSPISGHRSVSWYQQTPGQGLQFLFEYFSETQRNKGNFPGRFSGRQFSNSRSEMNVSTLELGDSALYLCASSPGTGASNSPLHFGNGTRLTVT.

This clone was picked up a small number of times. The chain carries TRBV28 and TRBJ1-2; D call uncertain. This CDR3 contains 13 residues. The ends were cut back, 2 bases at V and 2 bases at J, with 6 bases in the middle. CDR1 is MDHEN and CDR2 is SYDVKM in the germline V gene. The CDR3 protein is CASSLKANYGYTF. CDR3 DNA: TGTGCCAGCAGTTTAAAAGCGAACTATGGCTACACCTTC.

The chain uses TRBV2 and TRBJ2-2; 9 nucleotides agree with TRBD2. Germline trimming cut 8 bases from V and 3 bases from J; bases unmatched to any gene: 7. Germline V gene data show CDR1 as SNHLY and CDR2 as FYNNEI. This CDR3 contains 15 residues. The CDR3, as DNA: TGTGCCAGCGGACGGACTAGCGCTTACACCGGGGAGCTGTTTTTT. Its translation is CASGRTSAYTGELFF.

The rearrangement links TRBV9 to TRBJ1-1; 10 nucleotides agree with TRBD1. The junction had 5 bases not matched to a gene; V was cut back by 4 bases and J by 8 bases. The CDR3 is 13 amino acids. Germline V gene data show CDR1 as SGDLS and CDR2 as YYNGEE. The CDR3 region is CASSSGQGSEAFF. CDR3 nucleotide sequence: TGTGCCAGCAGCTCGGGACAGGGGTCCGAAGCTTTCTTT.

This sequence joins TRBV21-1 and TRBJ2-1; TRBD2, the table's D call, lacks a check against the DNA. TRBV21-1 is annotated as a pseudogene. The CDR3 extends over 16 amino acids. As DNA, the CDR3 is TGTGCCAGCAGCAAAGGAGGCGAGAGCTCCTACAATGAGCAGTTCTTC. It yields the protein CASSKGGESSYNEQFF.